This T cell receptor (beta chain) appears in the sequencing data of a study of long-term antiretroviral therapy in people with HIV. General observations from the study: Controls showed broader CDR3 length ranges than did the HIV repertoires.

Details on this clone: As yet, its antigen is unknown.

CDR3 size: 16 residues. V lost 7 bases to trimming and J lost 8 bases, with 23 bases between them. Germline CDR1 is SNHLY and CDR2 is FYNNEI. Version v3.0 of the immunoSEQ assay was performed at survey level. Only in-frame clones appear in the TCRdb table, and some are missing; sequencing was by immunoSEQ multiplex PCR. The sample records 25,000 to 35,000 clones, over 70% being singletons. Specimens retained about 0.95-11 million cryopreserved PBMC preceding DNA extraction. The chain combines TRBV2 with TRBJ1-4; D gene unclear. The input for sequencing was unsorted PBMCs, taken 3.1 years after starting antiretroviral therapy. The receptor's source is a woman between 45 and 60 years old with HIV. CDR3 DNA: TGTGCCAGCACCCCCCGAGGGAATCAAATCGAGGAAAAACTGTTTTTT. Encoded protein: CASTPRGNQIEEKLFF.